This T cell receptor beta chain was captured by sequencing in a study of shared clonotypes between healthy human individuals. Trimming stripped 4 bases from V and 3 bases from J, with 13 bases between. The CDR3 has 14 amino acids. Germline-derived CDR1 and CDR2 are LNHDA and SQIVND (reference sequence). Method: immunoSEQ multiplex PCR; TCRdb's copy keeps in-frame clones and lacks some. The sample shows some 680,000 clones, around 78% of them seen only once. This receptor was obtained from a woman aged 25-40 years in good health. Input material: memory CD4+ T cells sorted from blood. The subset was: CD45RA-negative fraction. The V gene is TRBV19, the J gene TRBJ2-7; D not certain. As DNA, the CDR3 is TGTGCCAGTAGTAACGACGGACCCGACTACGAGCAGTACTTC. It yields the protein CASSNDGPDYEQYF.